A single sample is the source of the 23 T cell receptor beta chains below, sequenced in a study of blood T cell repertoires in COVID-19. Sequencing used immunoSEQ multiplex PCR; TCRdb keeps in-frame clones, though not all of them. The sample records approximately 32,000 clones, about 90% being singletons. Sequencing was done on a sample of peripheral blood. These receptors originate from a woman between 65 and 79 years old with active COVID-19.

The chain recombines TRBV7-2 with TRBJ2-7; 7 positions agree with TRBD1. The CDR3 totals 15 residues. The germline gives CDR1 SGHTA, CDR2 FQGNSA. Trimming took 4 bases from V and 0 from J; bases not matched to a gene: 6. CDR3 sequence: CASSYGQALSYEQYF. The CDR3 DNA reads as TGTGCCAGCAGCTACGGACAGGCGCTCTCCTACGAGCAGTACTTC.

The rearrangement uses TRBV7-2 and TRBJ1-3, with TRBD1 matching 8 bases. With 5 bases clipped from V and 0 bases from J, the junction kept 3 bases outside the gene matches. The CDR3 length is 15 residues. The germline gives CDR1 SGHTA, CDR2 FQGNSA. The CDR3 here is CASSRDRFSGNTIYF. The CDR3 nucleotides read TGTGCCAGCAGCAGGGACAGGTTCTCTGGAAACACCATATATTTT.

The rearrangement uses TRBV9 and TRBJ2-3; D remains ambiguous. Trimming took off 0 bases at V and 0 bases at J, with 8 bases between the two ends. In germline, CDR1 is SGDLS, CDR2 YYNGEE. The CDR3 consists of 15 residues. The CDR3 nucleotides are TGTGCCAGCAGCGTAGACTTGAGAAGCACAGATACGCAGTATTTT. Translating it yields CASSVDLRSTDTQYF.

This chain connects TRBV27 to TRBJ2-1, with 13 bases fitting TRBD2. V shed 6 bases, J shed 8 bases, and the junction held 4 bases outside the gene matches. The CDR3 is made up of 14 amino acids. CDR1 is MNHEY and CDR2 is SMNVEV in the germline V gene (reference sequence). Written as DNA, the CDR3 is TGTGCCAGCAGACTAGCGGGGGGGCTCTATGAGCAGTTCTTC. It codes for CASRLAGGLYEQFF.

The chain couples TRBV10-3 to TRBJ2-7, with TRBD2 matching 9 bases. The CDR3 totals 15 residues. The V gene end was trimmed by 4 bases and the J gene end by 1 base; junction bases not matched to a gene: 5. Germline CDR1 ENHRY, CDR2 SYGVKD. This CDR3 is CAISAGLAGSYEQYF. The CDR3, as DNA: TGTGCCATCAGTGCGGGTCTAGCGGGATCCTACGAGCAGTACTTC.

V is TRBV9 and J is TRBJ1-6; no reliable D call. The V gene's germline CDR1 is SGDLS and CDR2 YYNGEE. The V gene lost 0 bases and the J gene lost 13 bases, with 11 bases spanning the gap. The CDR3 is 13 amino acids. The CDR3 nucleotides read TGTGCCAGCAGCGTAGGACCAGGCTCCCCCCTCCACTTT. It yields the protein CASSVGPGSPLHF.

Here the CDR3 DNA reads TGTGCCAGCAGTTCTGCAGGCTGGACCCAGCATTTT. This sequence encodes CASSSAGWTQHF. The chain couples TRBV6-2 or TRBV6-3 to TRBJ1-5; D remains unclear. This CDR3 is built from 12 residues. V lost 4 bases to trimming and J lost 11 bases, with 12 bases between them. The germline gives CDR1 MNHEY, CDR2 SVGEGT.

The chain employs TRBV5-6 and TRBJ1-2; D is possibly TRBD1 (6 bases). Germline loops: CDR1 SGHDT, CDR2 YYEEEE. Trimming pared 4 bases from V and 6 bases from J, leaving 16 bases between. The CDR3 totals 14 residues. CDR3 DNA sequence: TGTGCCAGCAGCAATTTAAACACAGGGCATGGCTACACCTTC. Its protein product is CASSNLNTGHGYTF.

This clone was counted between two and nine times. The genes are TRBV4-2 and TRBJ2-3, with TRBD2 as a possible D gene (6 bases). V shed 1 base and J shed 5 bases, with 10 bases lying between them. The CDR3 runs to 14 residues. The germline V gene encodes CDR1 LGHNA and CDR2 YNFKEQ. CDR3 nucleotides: TGTGCCAGCAGCCAAGGGCTAGCGAGAGATACGCAGTATTTT. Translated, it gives CASSQGLARDTQYF.

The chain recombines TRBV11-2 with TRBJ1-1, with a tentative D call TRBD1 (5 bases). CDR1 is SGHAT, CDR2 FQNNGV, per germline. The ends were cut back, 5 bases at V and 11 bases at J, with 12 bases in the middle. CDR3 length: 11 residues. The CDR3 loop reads CASSDQGAAFF. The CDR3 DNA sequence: TGTGCCAGCAGCGACCAGGGTGCTGCTTTCTTT.

The CDR3 loop reads CASSHPGSGGSGTQYF. CDR3 sequence (DNA): TGTGCCAGCAGCCACCCGGGTAGCGGGGGGTCGGGTACGCAGTATTTT. V is TRBV3-1 (or the pseudogene TRBV3-2) and J is TRBJ2-3; 10 bases are shared with TRBD2. Per the germline V gene, CDR1 is LGHDT and CDR2 is YNNKEL (reference sequence). There are 16 residues in the CDR3. V shed 3 bases and J 8 bases; nucleotides not matched to a gene: 11.

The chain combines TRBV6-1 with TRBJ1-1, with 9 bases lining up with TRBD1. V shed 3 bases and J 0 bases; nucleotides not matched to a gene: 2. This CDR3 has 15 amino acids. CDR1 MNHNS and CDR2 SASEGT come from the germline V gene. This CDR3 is CASSDGQGMNTEAFF. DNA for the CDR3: TGTGCCAGCAGTGACGGACAGGGGATGAACACTGAAGCTTTCTTT.

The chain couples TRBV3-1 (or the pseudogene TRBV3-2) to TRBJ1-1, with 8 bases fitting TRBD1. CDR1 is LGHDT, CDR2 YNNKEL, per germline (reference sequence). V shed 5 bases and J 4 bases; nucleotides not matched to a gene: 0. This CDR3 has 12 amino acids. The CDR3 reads CASSGQGTEAFF. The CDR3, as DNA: TGTGCCAGCAGCGGACAGGGCACTGAAGCTTTCTTT.

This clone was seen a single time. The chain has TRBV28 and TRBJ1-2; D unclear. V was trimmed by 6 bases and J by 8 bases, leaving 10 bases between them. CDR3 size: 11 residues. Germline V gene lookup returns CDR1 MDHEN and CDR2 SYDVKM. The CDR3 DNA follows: TGTGCCAGCAGCTCAACAGAGGGCTACACCTTC. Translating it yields CASSSTEGYTF.

CDR3 sequence reads: CASSQDSLGTDTQYF. CDR3 in DNA: TGCGCCAGCAGCCAAGATTCCCTCGGCACAGATACGCAGTATTTT. The chain carries TRBV4-3 and TRBJ2-3; D gene ambiguous. CDR1 and CDR2 from the germline V gene are LGHNA and YSLEER. Between the trimmed V and J ends, which lost 0 bases and 1 base, there was a span of 8 bases. The CDR3 runs to 15 residues.

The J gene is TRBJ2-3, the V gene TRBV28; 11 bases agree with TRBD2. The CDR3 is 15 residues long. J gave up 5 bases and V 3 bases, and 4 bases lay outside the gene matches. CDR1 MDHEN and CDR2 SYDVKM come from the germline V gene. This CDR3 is CASSFSSGGRDTQYF. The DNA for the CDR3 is TGTGCCAGCAGTTTTTCTAGCGGGGGGAGAGATACGCAGTATTTT.

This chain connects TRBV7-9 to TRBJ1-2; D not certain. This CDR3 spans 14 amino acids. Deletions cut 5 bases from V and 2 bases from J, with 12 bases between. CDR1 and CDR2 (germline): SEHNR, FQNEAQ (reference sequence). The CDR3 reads CASSTPQKNYGYTF. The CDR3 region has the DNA TGTGCCAGCAGCACCCCGCAGAAAAACTATGGCTACACCTTC.

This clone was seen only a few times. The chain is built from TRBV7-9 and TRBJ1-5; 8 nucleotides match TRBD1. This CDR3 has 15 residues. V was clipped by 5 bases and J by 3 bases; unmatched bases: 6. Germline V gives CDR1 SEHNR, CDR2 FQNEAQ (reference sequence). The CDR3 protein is CASSLDRGPNQPQHF. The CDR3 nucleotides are TGTGCCAGCAGCCTAGACAGGGGCCCCAATCAGCCCCAGCATTTT.

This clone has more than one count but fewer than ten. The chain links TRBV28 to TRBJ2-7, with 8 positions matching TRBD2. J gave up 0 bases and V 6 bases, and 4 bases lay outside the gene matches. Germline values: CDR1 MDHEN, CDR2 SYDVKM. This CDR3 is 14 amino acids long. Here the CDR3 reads CASRTGTSSYEQYF. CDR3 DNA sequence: TGTGCCAGCAGGACCGGGACTAGCTCCTACGAGCAGTACTTC.

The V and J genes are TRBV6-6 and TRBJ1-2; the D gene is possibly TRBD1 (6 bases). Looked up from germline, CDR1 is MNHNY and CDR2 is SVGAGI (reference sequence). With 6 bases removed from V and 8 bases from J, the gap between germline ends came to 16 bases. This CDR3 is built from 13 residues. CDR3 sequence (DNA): TGTGCCAGCAGCCACAGGGATGCGGAAGGCTACACCTTC. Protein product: CASSHRDAEGYTF.

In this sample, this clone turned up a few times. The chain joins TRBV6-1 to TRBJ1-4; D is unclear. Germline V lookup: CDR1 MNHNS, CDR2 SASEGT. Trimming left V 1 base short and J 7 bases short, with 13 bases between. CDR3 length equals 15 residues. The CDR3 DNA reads TGTGCCAGCAGTGAAGGAAATCTTCGGAGTGAAAAACTGTTTTTT. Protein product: CASSEGNLRSEKLFF.

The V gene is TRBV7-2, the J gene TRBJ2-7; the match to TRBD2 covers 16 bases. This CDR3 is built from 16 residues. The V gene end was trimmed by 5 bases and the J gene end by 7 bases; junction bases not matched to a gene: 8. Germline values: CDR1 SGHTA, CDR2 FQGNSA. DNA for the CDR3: TGTGCCAGCAGCGCCGGGACTAGCGGGGGGGCCCTTGAGCAGTACTTC. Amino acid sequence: CASSAGTSGGALEQYF.

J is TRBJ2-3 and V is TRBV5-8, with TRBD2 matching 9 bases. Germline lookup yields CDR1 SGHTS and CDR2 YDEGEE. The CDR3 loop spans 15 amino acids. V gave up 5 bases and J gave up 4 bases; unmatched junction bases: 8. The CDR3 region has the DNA TGTGCCAGCAGAAGGGCGGGGGGGCCATCAGATACGCAGTATTTT. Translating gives CASRRAGGPSDTQYF.